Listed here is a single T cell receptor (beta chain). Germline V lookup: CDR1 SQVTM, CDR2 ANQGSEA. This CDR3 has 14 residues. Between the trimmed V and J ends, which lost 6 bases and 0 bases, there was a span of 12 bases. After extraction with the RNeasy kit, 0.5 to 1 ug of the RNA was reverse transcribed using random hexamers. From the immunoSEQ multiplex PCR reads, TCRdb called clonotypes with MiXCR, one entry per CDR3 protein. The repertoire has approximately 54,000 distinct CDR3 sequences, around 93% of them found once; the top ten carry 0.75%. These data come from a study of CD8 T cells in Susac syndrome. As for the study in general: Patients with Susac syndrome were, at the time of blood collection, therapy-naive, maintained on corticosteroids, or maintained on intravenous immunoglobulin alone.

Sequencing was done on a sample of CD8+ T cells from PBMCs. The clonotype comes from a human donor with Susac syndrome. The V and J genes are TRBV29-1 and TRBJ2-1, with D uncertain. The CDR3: CSVIEESSYNEQFF. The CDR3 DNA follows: TGCAGCGTCATTGAAGAGAGCTCCTACAATGAGCAGTTCTTC.